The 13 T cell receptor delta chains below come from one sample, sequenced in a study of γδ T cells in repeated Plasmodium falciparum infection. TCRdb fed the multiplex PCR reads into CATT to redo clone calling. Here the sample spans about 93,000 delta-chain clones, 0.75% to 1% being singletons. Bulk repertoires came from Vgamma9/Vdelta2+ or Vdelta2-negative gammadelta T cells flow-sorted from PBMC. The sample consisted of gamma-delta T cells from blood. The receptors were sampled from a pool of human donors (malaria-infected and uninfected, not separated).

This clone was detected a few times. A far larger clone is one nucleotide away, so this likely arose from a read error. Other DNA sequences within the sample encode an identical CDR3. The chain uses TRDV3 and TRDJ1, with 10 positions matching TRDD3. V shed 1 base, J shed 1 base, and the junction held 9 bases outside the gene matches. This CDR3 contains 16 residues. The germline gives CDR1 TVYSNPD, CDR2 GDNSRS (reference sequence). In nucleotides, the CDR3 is TGTGCCTTTACCTTCCCGTGGGGGATACCCACCGATAAACTCATCTTT. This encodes CAFTFPWGIPTDKLIF.

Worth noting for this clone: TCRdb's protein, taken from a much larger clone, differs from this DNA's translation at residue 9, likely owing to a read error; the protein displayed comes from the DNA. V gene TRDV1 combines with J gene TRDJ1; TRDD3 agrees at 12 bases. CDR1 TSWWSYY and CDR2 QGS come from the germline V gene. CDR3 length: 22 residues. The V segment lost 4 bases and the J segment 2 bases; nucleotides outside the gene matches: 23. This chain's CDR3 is CALGAQPSHGLGDTWITDKLIF. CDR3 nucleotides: TGTGCTCTTGGGGCCCAACCTTCCCACGGTCTGGGGGATACGTGGATTACCGATAAACTCATCTTT.

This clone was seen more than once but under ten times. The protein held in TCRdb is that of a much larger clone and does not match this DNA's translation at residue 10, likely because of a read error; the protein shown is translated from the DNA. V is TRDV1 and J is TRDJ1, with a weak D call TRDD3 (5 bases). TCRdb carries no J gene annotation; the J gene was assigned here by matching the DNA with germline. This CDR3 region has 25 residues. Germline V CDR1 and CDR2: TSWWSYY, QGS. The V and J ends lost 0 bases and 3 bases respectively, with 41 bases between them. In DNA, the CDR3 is TGTGCTCTTGGGGAACTGGATAAGCTTGACCAACGCCGTGTCTTTCATTGGGGTGCGCCCGATAAACTCATCTTT. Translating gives CALGELDKLDQRRVFHWGAPDKLIF.

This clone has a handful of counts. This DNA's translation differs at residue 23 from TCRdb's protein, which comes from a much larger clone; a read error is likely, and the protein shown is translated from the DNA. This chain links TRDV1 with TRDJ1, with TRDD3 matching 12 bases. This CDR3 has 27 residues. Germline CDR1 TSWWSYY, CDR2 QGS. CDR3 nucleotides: TGTGCTCTTGGGGAAATTTGGGGTGCGTCCTACCCCCAGTACTGGGGGATACATCGTTGTGACACCGGTAAACTCATCTTT. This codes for CALGEIWGASYPQYWGIHRCDTGKLIF.

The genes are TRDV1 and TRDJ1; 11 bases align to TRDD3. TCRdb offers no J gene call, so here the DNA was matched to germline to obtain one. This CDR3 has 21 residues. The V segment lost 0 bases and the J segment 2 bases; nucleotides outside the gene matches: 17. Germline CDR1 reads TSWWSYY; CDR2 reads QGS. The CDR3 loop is CALGELYYGSLLGDITDKLIF. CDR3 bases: TGTGCTCTTGGGGAACTTTACTACGGGTCCCTACTGGGGGATATAACCGATAAACTCATCTTT.

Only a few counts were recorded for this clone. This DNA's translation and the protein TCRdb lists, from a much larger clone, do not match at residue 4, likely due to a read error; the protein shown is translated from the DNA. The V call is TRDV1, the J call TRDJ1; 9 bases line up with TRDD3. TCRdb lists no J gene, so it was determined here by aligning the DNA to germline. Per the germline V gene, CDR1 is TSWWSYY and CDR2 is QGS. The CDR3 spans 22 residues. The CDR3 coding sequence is TGTGCTCTTAGGGAACTAGATGGAGGGAACTACTGGGGGAATCCGCACACCGATAAACTCATCTTT. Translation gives CALRELDGGNYWGNPHTDKLIF.

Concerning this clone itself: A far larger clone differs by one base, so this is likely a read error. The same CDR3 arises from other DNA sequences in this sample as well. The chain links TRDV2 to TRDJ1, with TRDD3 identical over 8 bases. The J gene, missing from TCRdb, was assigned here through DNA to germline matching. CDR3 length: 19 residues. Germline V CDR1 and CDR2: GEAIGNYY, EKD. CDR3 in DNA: TGTGCCTGTGACACCGTCTCTTTTACTGGGGGTCCGTACACCGACAAACTCATCTTT. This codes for CACDTVSFTGGPYTDKLIF.

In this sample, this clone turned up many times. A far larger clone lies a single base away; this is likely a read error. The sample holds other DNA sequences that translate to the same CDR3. CDR3 bases: TGTGCTCTTGGGGAAAAAATTATCGGGATACTAACTTTCACCGATAAACTCATCTTC. Its translation: CALGEKIIGILTFTDKLIF. This chain links TRDV1 with TRDJ1; 7 bases fit TRDD3. The CDR3 has 19 amino acids. Germline loops: CDR1 TSWWSYY, CDR2 QGS.

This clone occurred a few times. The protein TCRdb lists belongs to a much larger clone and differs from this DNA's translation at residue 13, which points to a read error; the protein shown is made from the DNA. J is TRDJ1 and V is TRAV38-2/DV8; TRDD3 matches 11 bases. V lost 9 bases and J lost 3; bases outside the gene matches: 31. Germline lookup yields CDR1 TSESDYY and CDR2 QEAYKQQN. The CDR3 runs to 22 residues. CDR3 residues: CASFLETHYWGISVGGPDKLIF. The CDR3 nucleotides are TGTGCTTCCTTCCTAGAAACCCATTACTGGGGGATAAGCGTAGGGGGTCCCGATAAACTCATCTTT.

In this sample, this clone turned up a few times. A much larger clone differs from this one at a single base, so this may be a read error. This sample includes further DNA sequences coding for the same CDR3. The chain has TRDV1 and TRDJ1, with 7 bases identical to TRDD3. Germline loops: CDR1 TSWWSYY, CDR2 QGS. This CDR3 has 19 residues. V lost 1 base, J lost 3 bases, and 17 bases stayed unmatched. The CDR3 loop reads CALGERSSTRGMEPDKLIF. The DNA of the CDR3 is TGTGCTCTTGGGGAACGGTCCAGCACGCGGGGGATGGAACCCGATAAACTCATCTTT.

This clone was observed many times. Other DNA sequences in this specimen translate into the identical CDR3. The CDR3 DNA is TGTGCTCTTGGGGTCCTGGCCTCGATCCCTACCCCGGTCGTTTACACCGATAAACTCATCTTT. This codes for CALGVLASIPTPVVYTDKLIF. The V call is TRDV1, the J call TRDJ1, with D possibly matching TRDD2 (5 bases). From germline, CDR1 is TSWWSYY and CDR2 QGS. The V end lost 4 bases, the J end lost 0 bases, and 30 bases lay between the germline ends. The CDR3 spans 21 residues.

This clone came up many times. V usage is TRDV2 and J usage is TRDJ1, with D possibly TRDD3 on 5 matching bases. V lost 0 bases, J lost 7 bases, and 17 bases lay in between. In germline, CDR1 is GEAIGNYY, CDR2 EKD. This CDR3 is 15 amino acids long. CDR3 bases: TGTGCCTGTGACACCGTCGGGATCTCCCTTGGTAAACTCATCTTT. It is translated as CACDTVGISLGKLIF.

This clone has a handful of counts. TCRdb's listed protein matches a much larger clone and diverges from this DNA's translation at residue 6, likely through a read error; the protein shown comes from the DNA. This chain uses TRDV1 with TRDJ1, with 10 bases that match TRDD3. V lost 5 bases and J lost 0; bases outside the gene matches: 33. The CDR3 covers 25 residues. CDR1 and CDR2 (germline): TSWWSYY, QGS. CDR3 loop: CALGTRGLSPFFWGITSGYTDKLIF. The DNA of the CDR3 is TGTGCTCTTGGGACTCGAGGCCTTTCACCTTTTTTCTGGGGGATAACATCTGGATACACCGATAAACTCATCTTT.